This T cell receptor beta chain was found in a study of cytomegalovirus exposure and HLA in healthy donors. Note on this clone: The target antigen is unknown.

It was with 60 Vbeta and 13 Jbeta primers that the PCR ran. Libraries were prepared by immunoSEQ multiplex PCR; TCRdb keeps only in-frame clonotypes and omits some of them. The sample carries some 130,000 clones, approximately 80% recorded once. Study results and caveats: Cytomegalovirus-associated TCR beta chains were listed, numbering under 200. Presence/absence analyses assumed roughly uniform sequencing depth across donors.

CDR3 size: 14 residues. Trimming removed 4 bases from V and 6 bases from J, with 16 bases in between. CDR1 is LNHDA, CDR2 SQIVND, per germline (reference sequence). This receptor was taken from a man aged 40-55 years in good health and CMV-seronegative. The sample comprised PBMCs. The chain is built from TRBV19 and TRBJ2-7, with no clear D. The CDR3 region has the DNA TGTGCCAGTAGTAACGGCGGATCCGCCTCCGAGCAGTACTTC. It yields the protein CASSNGGSASEQYF.